These 30 T cell receptor beta chains share one sample of origin, sequenced in a study of cytomegalovirus exposure and HLA in healthy donors. The PCR employed 60 Vbeta primers together with 13 Jbeta primers. Profiling relied on immunoSEQ multiplex PCR, and the TCRdb table lists in-frame clones only, not all of them. The top ten hold approximately 2% of the sample, which has under 100,000 clones, 60% to 80% seen once. Sequenced sample: PBMCs. All receptors derive from a boy younger than 18 in good health and CMV-seronegative.

The chain employs TRBV18 and TRBJ2-7; 9 positions match TRBD1. The trim removed 3 bases at V and 0 bases at J, leaving 9 bases unmatched. This CDR3 contains 17 residues. Germline lookup yields CDR1 KGHSH and CDR2 LQKENI. In nucleotides, the CDR3 is TGTGCCAGCTCACCTAACCGGGACAGGGTACACTCCTACGAGCAGTACTTC. Its translation: CASSPNRDRVHSYEQYF. Drawing the rest from reference TRBV18 and TRBJ2-7, the complete variable domain is NAGVMQNPRHLVRRRGQEARLRCSPMKGHSHVYWYRQLPEEGLKFMVYLQKENIIDESGMPKERFSAEFPKEGPSILRIQQVVRGDSAAYFCASSPNRDRVHSYEQYFGPGTRLTVT.

The chain carries TRBV6-5 and TRBJ1-3; D may be TRBD1 (6 bases). Germline V gene sequence: CDR1 MNHEY, CDR2 SVGAGI. Trimming took off 6 bases at V and 3 bases at J, with 15 bases between the two ends. The CDR3 has 15 amino acids. CDR3 nucleotides: TGTGCCAGCAGCTTCGCGAGCAGGGGTGGAAACACCATATATTTT. It translates to CASSFASRGGNTIYF.

The rearrangement joins TRBV10-1 to TRBJ1-1; 9 bases align to TRBD1. The CDR3 covers 13 residues. The germline gives CDR1 WNHNN, CDR2 SYGVQD (reference sequence). J gave up 6 bases and V 10 bases, and 9 bases lay outside the gene matches. CDR3 loop: CATSPGTGPEAFF. CDR3 coding DNA: TGCGCCACCTCCCCCGGGACAGGGCCTGAAGCTTTCTTT.

The V call is TRBV6-5, the J call TRBJ2-7; D may be TRBD1 (5 bases). Trimming cost V 2 bases and J 2 bases, with 13 bases left between them. This CDR3 is 15 amino acids long. Germline CDR1 is MNHEY and CDR2 is SVGAGI. The CDR3 nucleotides are TGTGCCAGCAGTTACCCTGGGGCAGCAGCCTACGAGCAGTACTTC. Residues: CASSYPGAAAYEQYF.

This sequence joins TRBV11-1 and TRBJ1-4; 8 nucleotides agree with TRBD1. V was clipped by 5 bases and J by 8 bases; unmatched bases: 7. The CDR3 loop spans 14 amino acids. Germline CDR1 and CDR2: SGHAT and FQDESV (reference sequence). The CDR3: CASSADREREKLFF. The CDR3 coding sequence is TGTGCCAGCAGCGCGGACAGGGAGCGGGAAAAACTGTTTTTT.

This clone was found a few times. The gene calls are TRBV15 and TRBJ2-1; 10 bases are shared with TRBD1. Germline CDR1 reads LNHNV; CDR2 reads YYDKDF (reference sequence). The CDR3 sequence is 18 residues long. V was pared by 0 bases and J by 8 bases, with 13 bases of the junction left unmatched. The CDR3 nucleotides are TGTGCCACCAGCAGAGACGATCAACCGGGACAGGGGTTGTATGAGCAGTTCTTC. Its translation: CATSRDDQPGQGLYEQFF.

V gene TRBV7-3 combines with J gene TRBJ2-5, with 7 bases fitting TRBD1. The CDR3 covers 15 residues. Unmatched junction bases numbered 6, after V lost 4 bases and J lost 1 base. Per germline, CDR1 SGHTA and CDR2 FQGTGA. CDR3 sequence: CASSSTGWGQETQYF. The CDR3 coding sequence is TGTGCCAGCAGCTCGACAGGGTGGGGCCAAGAGACCCAGTACTTC.

The rearrangement joins TRBV30 to TRBJ2-7, with TRBD2 as a possible D gene (5 bases). This CDR3 region has 14 residues. Germline CDR1 is GTSNPN and CDR2 is SVGIG (reference sequence). Trimming removed 3 bases at V and 2 bases at J, with 14 bases between. CDR3 coding DNA: TGTGCCTGGAGCCCCCCAATAGCGACCTACGAGCAGTACTTC. Translation: CAWSPPIATYEQYF. The full variable domain, in which reference TRBV30 and TRBJ2-7 provide the parts outside the CDR3, is SQTIHQWPATLVQPVGSPLSLECTVEGTSNPNLYWYRQAAGRGLQLLFYSVGIGQISSEVPQNLSASRPQDRQFILSSKKLLLSDSGFYLCAWSPPIATYEQYFGPGTRLTVT.

The chain uses TRBV27 and TRBJ1-4; 9 nucleotides agree with TRBD1. With 6 bases clipped from V and 6 bases from J, the junction kept 5 bases outside the gene matches. The CDR3 length is 14 residues. Germline V gene data show CDR1 as MNHEY and CDR2 as SMNVEV (reference sequence). The CDR3 nucleotides are TGTGCCAGCAGCCTCTGGACAGGGGATGAAAAACTGTTTTTT. This codes for CASSLWTGDEKLFF.

V and J are TRBV2 and TRBJ1-2; D uncertain. Germline CDR1 is SNHLY and CDR2 is FYNNEI. The CDR3 totals 14 residues. Trimming stripped 7 bases from V and 2 bases from J, with 14 bases between. CDR3 in DNA: TGTGCCAGCAATGAGAGGGTGGCGAACTATGGCTACACCTTC. Translation gives CASNERVANYGYTF.

This clone appeared a few times. The chain employs TRBV6-1 and TRBJ2-1; D is uncertain. The CDR3 has 15 amino acids. The germline gives CDR1 MNHNS, CDR2 SASEGT. Trimming shortened V by 1 base and J by 2 bases, and 9 bases separated the two germline ends. The CDR3 DNA sequence: TGTGCCAGCAGTGAAGGAGGTGCAACCTACAATGAGCAGTTCTTC. Encoded protein: CASSEGGATYNEQFF.

In DNA, the CDR3 is TGTGCCAGCAGGACCGACAGCACCCTCCAGCCCCAGCATTTT. The encoded protein is CASRTDSTLQPQHF. The chain employs TRBV28 and TRBJ1-5; the D gene is possibly TRBD1 (5 bases). The CDR3 covers 14 residues. In germline, CDR1 is MDHEN, CDR2 SYDVKM. V dropped 6 bases and J dropped 7 bases, with 16 bases sitting between them.

The J gene is TRBJ2-7, the V gene TRBV5-6; a possible D gene is TRBD2 (5 bases). This CDR3 spans 12 amino acids. The V and J ends lost 5 bases and 3 bases respectively, with 9 bases between them. The germline CDR1 and CDR2 sequences are SGHDT and YYEEEE. CDR3 bases: TGTGCCAGCAGTCTACGGGGCTACGAGCAGTACTTC. Translation gives CASSLRGYEQYF.

The V gene is TRBV29-1, the J gene TRBJ1-2; TRBD1 matches at 8 bases. Germline V gives CDR1 SQVTM, CDR2 ANQGSEA. J lost 4 bases, V lost 6 bases, and 4 bases had no gene match. This CDR3 comprises 12 residues. CDR3: CSVRQGRYGYTF. CDR3 DNA: TGCAGCGTACGACAGGGGCGCTATGGCTACACCTTC.

The gene calls are TRBV30 and TRBJ1-5; the D gene is possibly TRBD1 (6 bases). Trimming took 0 bases from V and 6 from J, leaving 9 bases between them. The CDR3 loop spans 13 amino acids. CDR1 and CDR2 (germline): GTSNPN, SVGIG (reference sequence). The CDR3 DNA follows: TGTGCCTGGAGTGTAGGGGGATCTCAGCCCCAGCATTTT. Translation gives CAWSVGGSQPQHF.

The CDR3 protein is CASSEAGLAATQYF. In DNA form, the CDR3 reads TGCGCCAGCAGTGAGGCGGGACTAGCGGCCACGCAGTATTTT. The J gene is TRBJ2-3, the V gene TRBV10-2, with TRBD2 matching 11 bases. Germline CDR1 and CDR2: WSHSY and SAAADI. This CDR3 is 14 amino acids long. Trimming took 2 bases from V and 9 from J; bases not matched to a gene: 4.

Concerning this clone: Other DNA sequences from this sample encode an identical CDR3 as well. This rearrangement joins TRBV19 to TRBJ1-1; D not certain. The germline V gene encodes CDR1 LNHDA and CDR2 SQIVND (reference sequence). V shed 4 bases and J shed 0 bases, with 3 bases lying between them. The CDR3 length is 12 residues. The CDR3 nucleotides read TGTGCCAGTAGTACTTTGAACACTGAAGCTTTCTTT. Translating it yields CASSTLNTEAFF.

The CDR3 reads CASSVGGTGDEKLFF. CDR3 sequence (DNA): TGTGCCAGCAGCGTAGGCGGGACAGGGGACGAAAAACTGTTTTTT. V is TRBV9 and J is TRBJ1-4; 10 positions agree with TRBD1. CDR3 length equals 15 residues. V lost 0 bases to trimming and J lost 8 bases; unmatched junction nucleotides: 4. CDR1 and CDR2 (germline): SGDLS, YYNGEE.

The J gene is TRBJ1-3, the V gene TRBV6-5; 9 bases align to TRBD1. V shed 6 bases and J 8 bases; nucleotides not matched to a gene: 8. Germline values: CDR1 MNHEY, CDR2 SVGAGI. The CDR3 runs to 14 residues. The CDR3 DNA follows: TGTGCCAGCAGGGTACAGGGGGCCTCGGACACCATATATTTT. Translated, it gives CASRVQGASDTIYF.

V usage is TRBV30 and J usage is TRBJ1-1; maybe TRBD1 (6 bases). CDR1 GTSNPN and CDR2 SVGIG come from the germline V gene (reference sequence). CDR3 length equals 13 residues. V was clipped by 5 bases and J by 3 bases, with 13 bases between them. In DNA form, the CDR3 reads TGTGCCTGGGATAGACAGGCACACACTGAAGCTTTCTTT. Residues: CAWDRQAHTEAFF.

V usage is TRBV7-8 and J usage is TRBJ1-5; 8 bases are a match to TRBD1. Germline V gene sequence: CDR1 SGHVS, CDR2 FQNEAQ. The CDR3 sequence is 17 residues long. The junction had 9 bases not matched to a gene; V was cut back by 3 bases and J by 2 bases. CDR3 residues: CASSFQGASPGNQPQHF. For the CDR3, the DNA is TGTGCCAGCAGCTTCCAGGGGGCAAGCCCGGGCAATCAGCCCCAGCATTTT.

The chain uses TRBV6-5 and TRBJ2-1, with 9 nucleotides matching TRBD2. Germline V gene data show CDR1 as MNHEY and CDR2 as SVGAGI. The V and J ends lost 2 bases and 5 bases, in that order; junction bases with no gene match: 7. The CDR3 sequence is 16 residues long. The CDR3 is CASSYGAGGPNNEQFF. Here the CDR3 DNA reads TGTGCCAGCAGTTACGGGGCGGGGGGGCCGAACAATGAGCAGTTCTTC.

This clone was counted once. The chain uses TRBV6-1 and TRBJ2-2; TRBD1 matches 8 bases. The junction had 8 bases not matched to a gene; V was cut back by 11 bases and J by 0 bases. Germline V gene lookup returns CDR1 MNHNS and CDR2 SASEGT. The CDR3 has 15 amino acids. CDR3 DNA sequence: TGTGCCGGTTCGGACAGGGTATCGAACACCGGGGAGCTGTTTTTT. This codes for CAGSDRVSNTGELFF.

The rearrangement links TRBV29-1 to TRBJ2-7; 7 nucleotides agree with TRBD2. The CDR3 runs 14 residues. CDR1 is SQVTM and CDR2 is ANQGSEA in the germline V gene. Trimming removed 2 bases from V and 1 base from J; junction bases left unmatched: 5. For the CDR3, the DNA is TGCAGCGTTGAATCTCAGGGAGGGTCCTACGAGCAGTACTTC. Its protein product is CSVESQGGSYEQYF.

This chain links TRBV14 with TRBJ2-1; 13 bases are a match to TRBD2. Unmatched junction bases numbered 0, after V lost 1 base and J lost 9 bases. CDR1 is SGHDN, CDR2 FVKESK, per germline. The CDR3 totals 14 residues. The CDR3 DNA reads as TGTGCCAGCAGCCAAGGACTAGCGGGAGGTGAGCAGTTCTTC. As protein: CASSQGLAGGEQFF.

The CDR3 region is CASSVTGGPNQPQHF. The CDR3, as DNA: TGTGCCAGCAGCGTAACAGGGGGCCCCAATCAGCCCCAGCATTTT. This chain joins TRBV9 and TRBJ1-5, with TRBD1 matching over 9 bases. V lost 1 base, J lost 3 bases, and 2 bases stayed unmatched. The germline gives CDR1 SGDLS, CDR2 YYNGEE. The CDR3 sequence is 15 residues long.

The rearrangement links TRBV30 to TRBJ1-5; a weak D match, TRBD1 (5 bases). This CDR3 is 15 amino acids long. Looked up from germline, CDR1 is GTSNPN and CDR2 is SVGIG (reference sequence). V lost 0 bases to trimming and J lost 3 bases, with 12 bases between them. The CDR3 spells CAWSVKGLNNQPQHF. CDR3 in DNA: TGTGCCTGGAGTGTAAAGGGACTAAACAATCAGCCCCAGCATTTT. The complete variable domain, with remaining parts taken from reference TRBV30 and TRBJ1-5, reads SQTIHQWPATLVQPVGSPLSLECTVEGTSNPNLYWYRQAAGRGLQLLFYSVGIGQISSEVPQNLSASRPQDRQFILSSKKLLLSDSGFYLCAWSVKGLNNQPQHFGDGTRLSIL.

This chain connects TRBV4-3 to TRBJ2-1; 9 nucleotides agree with TRBD2. From germline, CDR1 is LGHNA and CDR2 YSLEER. This CDR3 is 20 amino acids long. The J segment lost 0 bases and the V segment lost 0 bases, leaving 12 bases of the junction unmatched. CDR3 region: CASSQDLGAGGPSSYNEQFF. CDR3 coding DNA: TGCGCCAGCAGCCAAGATCTCGGAGCGGGGGGCCCAAGCTCCTACAATGAGCAGTTCTTC.

The CDR3 DNA reads TGTGCCTGGAGGGGACAAGGGTGGAATCAGCCCCAGCATTTT. The encoded protein is CAWRGQGWNQPQHF. V is TRBV30 and J is TRBJ1-5; weak D call: TRBD1 (6 bases). Germline assignment: CDR1 GTSNPN and CDR2 SVGIG (reference sequence). The V end was cut by 3 bases, the J end by 4 bases, with 13 bases between. This CDR3 spans 14 amino acids.

The J gene is TRBJ1-5, the V gene TRBV7-8; 9 nucleotides line up with TRBD1. From germline, CDR1 is SGHVS and CDR2 FQNEAQ. The V and J ends lost 0 bases and 5 bases, in that order; junction bases with no gene match: 5. There are 16 residues in the CDR3. CDR3 nucleotides: TGTGCCAGCAGCTTAGCCGGACAGGGGAATTATCAGCCCCAGCATTTT. Its protein product is CASSLAGQGNYQPQHF.